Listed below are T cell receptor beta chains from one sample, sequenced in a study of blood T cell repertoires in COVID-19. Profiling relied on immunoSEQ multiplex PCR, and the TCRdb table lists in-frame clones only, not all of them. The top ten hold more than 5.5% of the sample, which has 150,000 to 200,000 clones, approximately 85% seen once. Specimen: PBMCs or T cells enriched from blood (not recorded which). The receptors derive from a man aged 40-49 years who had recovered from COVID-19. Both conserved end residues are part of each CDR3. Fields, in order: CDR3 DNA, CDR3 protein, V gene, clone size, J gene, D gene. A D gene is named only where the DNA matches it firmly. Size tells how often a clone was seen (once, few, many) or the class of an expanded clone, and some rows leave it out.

CDR3 DNA: TGTGCCAGCAGCAAACTACAGGGATGGACTAATGAAAAACTGTTTTTT
CDR3 protein: CASSKLQGWTNEKLFF
V gene: TRBV9
clone size: few
J gene: TRBJ1-4
D gene: -

CDR3 DNA: TGTGCCAGCAGCCCCCGACAGGGACCTGAAAAACTGTTTTTT
CDR3 protein: CASSPRQGPEKLFF
V gene: TRBV9
clone size: -
J gene: TRBJ1-4
D gene: TRBD1

CDR3 DNA: TGTGCCAGCAGGTCGGACACTATGAACACTGAAGCTTTCTTT
CDR3 protein: CASRSDTMNTEAFF
V gene: TRBV11-2
clone size: -
J gene: TRBJ1-1
D gene: -

CDR3 DNA: TGTGCCAGCAGCTTTTCAGGGAGCAATCAGCCCCAGCATTTT
CDR3 protein: CASSFSGSNQPQHF
V gene: TRBV13
clone size: -
J gene: TRBJ1-5
D gene: -

CDR3 DNA: TGTGCCAGCAGCTTCCCACTCGGACAGGGCTCTTACGAGCAGTACTTC
CDR3 protein: CASSFPLGQGSYEQYF
V gene: TRBV11-2
clone size: -
J gene: TRBJ2-7
D gene: TRBD1

CDR3 DNA: TGTGCCAGCAGTTCGAAATTAATAGCGGGAGTCGAGACCCAGTACTTC
CDR3 protein: CASSSKLIAGVETQYF
V gene: TRBV28
clone size: -
J gene: TRBJ2-5
D gene: TRBD2

CDR3 DNA: TGTGCCAGCAGGTCAGACAGGACGGCTTTCTTT
CDR3 protein: CASRSDRTAFF
V gene: TRBV6-5
clone size: -
J gene: TRBJ1-1
D gene: -

CDR3 DNA: TGTGCCAGCAGCTTACGGCAGGGGTGGATAACCAAAAACATTCAGTACTTC
CDR3 protein: CASSLRQGWITKNIQYF
V gene: TRBV11-2
clone size: -
J gene: TRBJ2-4
D gene: -

CDR3 DNA: TGTGCCAGCAGCCGGTACCAAGGGGCTGAAGCTTTCTTT
CDR3 protein: CASSRYQGAEAFF
V gene: TRBV12-3/TRBV12-4
clone size: few
J gene: TRBJ1-1
D gene: -

CDR3 DNA: TGTGCCAGCAGGGGAGGCAATCAGCCCCAGCATTTT
CDR3 protein: CASRGGNQPQHF
V gene: TRBV27
clone size: -
J gene: TRBJ1-5
D gene: -

CDR3 DNA: TGTGCCATCAGTGAGGGCCCAGGGGGAGTTGAAAAACTGTTTTTT
CDR3 protein: CAISEGPGGVEKLFF
V gene: TRBV10-3
clone size: -
J gene: TRBJ1-4
D gene: TRBD1

CDR3 DNA: TGTGCCAGCAGTTTAGGGACAGGGGCCGGAAACACCATATATTTT
CDR3 protein: CASSLGTGAGNTIYF
V gene: TRBV28
clone size: -
J gene: TRBJ1-3
D gene: TRBD1

CDR3 DNA: TGCGCCAGCAACGGGGGCACCGGGGAGCTGTTTTTT
CDR3 protein: CASNGGTGELFF
V gene: TRBV10-2
clone size: -
J gene: TRBJ2-2
D gene: -

CDR3 DNA: TGTGCCAGCAGCTCGGCGGGGGGCTCCAATCAGCCCCAGCATTTT
CDR3 protein: CASSSAGGSNQPQHF
V gene: TRBV5-5
clone size: -
J gene: TRBJ1-5
D gene: -

CDR3 DNA: TGTGCCAGTAGTATAAGAGCATTAGATACGCAGTATTTT
CDR3 protein: CASSIRALDTQYF
V gene: TRBV19
clone size: -
J gene: TRBJ2-3
D gene: -

CDR3 DNA: TGTGCCACGAACGGAATGGGCTCTAATTCACCCCTCCACTTT
CDR3 protein: CATNGMGSNSPLHF
V gene: TRBV28
clone size: -
J gene: TRBJ1-6
D gene: -

CDR3 DNA: TGCAGCGCCGTCCGACAGGGGACGGCTACGCAGTATTTT
CDR3 protein: CSAVRQGTATQYF
V gene: TRBV29-1
clone size: -
J gene: TRBJ2-3
D gene: TRBD1

CDR3 DNA: TGTGCCAGCAGTTTACAGGGGGACAGCAGGTACGAGCAGTATTTC
CDR3 protein: CASSLQGDSRYEQYF
V gene: TRBV7-9
clone size: -
J gene: TRBJ2-7
D gene: TRBD1

CDR3 DNA: TGTGCCAGCACCTACTACAGGGGTGGAGACACCATATATTTT
CDR3 protein: CASTYYRGGDTIYF
V gene: TRBV11-2
clone size: -
J gene: TRBJ1-3
D gene: TRBD1

CDR3 DNA: TGCAGTGCTAGTATTCAGAAACATAACACTGAAGCTTTCTTT
CDR3 protein: CSASIQKHNTEAFF
V gene: TRBV20-1
clone size: -
J gene: TRBJ1-1
D gene: -

CDR3 DNA: TGTGCCAGCAGTTTAGAGACAGGTTATAAGGACACTGAAGCTTTCTTT
CDR3 protein: CASSLETGYKDTEAFF
V gene: TRBV2
clone size: -
J gene: TRBJ1-1
D gene: -

CDR3 DNA: TGTGCCAGCAGCTTGGACAGGCGCCAGCCCCAGCATTTT
CDR3 protein: CASSLDRRQPQHF
V gene: TRBV11-2
clone size: few
J gene: TRBJ1-5
D gene: TRBD1

CDR3 DNA: TGTGCCACCAGTGATTTGGAGGGCGGGGAGCTGTTTTTT
CDR3 protein: CATSDLEGGELFF
V gene: TRBV24-1
clone size: -
J gene: TRBJ2-2
D gene: -

CDR3 DNA: TGTGCCAGCAGCGCGGAGTGGGACAGCTCCACAGATACGCAGTATTTT
CDR3 protein: CASSAEWDSSTDTQYF
V gene: TRBV9
clone size: -
J gene: TRBJ2-3
D gene: TRBD1

CDR3 DNA: TGTGCCAGCAGACATTATTACAACACTGAAGCTTTCTTT
CDR3 protein: CASRHYYNTEAFF
V gene: TRBV6-4
clone size: -
J gene: TRBJ1-1
D gene: -

CDR3 DNA: TGTGCCAGCAGTGGCGGGGACAGAAACACCGGGGAGCTGTTTTTT
CDR3 protein: CASSGGDRNTGELFF
V gene: TRBV2
clone size: few
J gene: TRBJ2-2
D gene: -

CDR3 DNA: TGTGCCAGCAGCTTAGGGACCGGGGTTAAGTATGGCTACACCTTC
CDR3 protein: CASSLGTGVKYGYTF
V gene: TRBV11-2
clone size: -
J gene: TRBJ1-2
D gene: -

CDR3 DNA: TGCAGCGTTGACTCTTCCCGTACAGGGGGAGCTAACTATGGCTACACCTTC
CDR3 protein: CSVDSSRTGGANYGYTF
V gene: TRBV29-1
clone size: -
J gene: TRBJ1-2
D gene: TRBD1

CDR3 DNA: TGTGCCACCAGTGATCGGACAGAAAGCACAGATACGCAGTATTTT
CDR3 protein: CATSDRTESTDTQYF
V gene: TRBV24-1
clone size: once
J gene: TRBJ2-3
D gene: -

CDR3 DNA: TGTGCCACCAGTGAGGGGCCGACAGACTATGGCTACACCTTC
CDR3 protein: CATSEGPTDYGYTF
V gene: TRBV24-1
clone size: once
J gene: TRBJ1-2
D gene: -

CDR3 DNA: TGTGCCAGCAGCTTAGGGAGGGGGCGCCGGAATTCACCCCTCCACTTT
CDR3 protein: CASSLGRGRRNSPLHF
V gene: TRBV7-2
clone size: once
J gene: TRBJ1-6
D gene: TRBD1

CDR3 DNA: TGTGCCAGCAGCCCTTTCCCAGGAAACACTGAAGCTTTCTTT
CDR3 protein: CASSPFPGNTEAFF
V gene: TRBV27
clone size: -
J gene: TRBJ1-1
D gene: -

CDR3 DNA: TGTGCCAGTAGTATCAGTGGGGGGAGGGTCGGACAGCCCCAGCATTTT
CDR3 protein: CASSISGGRVGQPQHF
V gene: TRBV19
clone size: -
J gene: TRBJ1-5
D gene: -

CDR3 DNA: TGTGCCAGCAGCTCTCTACAGAGCTCCTACAATGAGCAGTTCTTC
CDR3 protein: CASSSLQSSYNEQFF
V gene: TRBV5-4
clone size: once
J gene: TRBJ2-1
D gene: -

CDR3 DNA: TGTGCCAGCAGTTCAGCGACTAGCGGGAGCGTATTTGGAGAGACCCAGTACTTC
CDR3 protein: CASSSATSGSVFGETQYF
V gene: TRBV27
clone size: -
J gene: TRBJ2-5
D gene: TRBD2

CDR3 DNA: TGTGCCAGTGGGGGGAGCGGTAGTGAAAAACTGTTTTTT
CDR3 protein: CASGGSGSEKLFF
V gene: TRBV19
clone size: -
J gene: TRBJ1-4
D gene: -

CDR3 DNA: TGTGCCAGTAGGTTGACGACTAGCGGATACAATGAGCAGTTCTTC
CDR3 protein: CASRLTTSGYNEQFF
V gene: TRBV19
clone size: -
J gene: TRBJ2-1
D gene: TRBD2

CDR3 DNA: TGTGCCAGCAGCTTAGGGCCCCCGGCAGGGGAAAAACTGTTTTTT
CDR3 protein: CASSLGPPAGEKLFF
V gene: TRBV7-9
clone size: -
J gene: TRBJ1-4
D gene: -

CDR3 DNA: TGTGCCACCTTAGCGACAGGGGAATACACCCTCCACTTT
CDR3 protein: CATLATGEYTLHF
V gene: TRBV10-3
clone size: -
J gene: TRBJ1-6
D gene: TRBD1

CDR3 DNA: TGTGCCATCAGGGGACAGGCCGGAGAGACCCAGTACTTC
CDR3 protein: CAIRGQAGETQYF
V gene: TRBV10-3
clone size: -
J gene: TRBJ2-5
D gene: TRBD1

CDR3 DNA: TGTGCCATCAGTGATCCCCGGGACAGGGCCACTGAAGCTTTCTTT
CDR3 protein: CAISDPRDRATEAFF
V gene: TRBV10-3
clone size: -
J gene: TRBJ1-1
D gene: TRBD1

CDR3 DNA: TGTGCCAGCAGCGGCGAACAGGGGGCTAATGAAAAACTGTTTTTT
CDR3 protein: CASSGEQGANEKLFF
V gene: TRBV9
clone size: -
J gene: TRBJ1-4
D gene: TRBD1

CDR3 DNA: TGTGCCAGCAGCCTGGGGGCTCAAGGAAGGAGCAATCAGCCCCAGCATTTT
CDR3 protein: CASSLGAQGRSNQPQHF
V gene: TRBV11-2
clone size: -
J gene: TRBJ1-5
D gene: -

CDR3 DNA: TGTGCCAGTAGTATAGTACACAAAGAGACCCAGTACTTC
CDR3 protein: CASSIVHKETQYF
V gene: TRBV19
clone size: -
J gene: TRBJ2-5
D gene: -

CDR3 DNA: TGTGCCAGCAGTTTGACTGAGGCCTACGAGCAGTACTTC
CDR3 protein: CASSLTEAYEQYF
V gene: TRBV6-5
clone size: few
J gene: TRBJ2-7
D gene: -

CDR3 DNA: TGTGCCTGGACAGTGAACACTGAAGCTTTCTTT
CDR3 protein: CAWTVNTEAFF
V gene: TRBV30
clone size: few
J gene: TRBJ1-1
D gene: -